This T cell receptor beta chain was recovered during a study of radiation and T cells in renal cell carcinoma. Clones were sequenced by immunoSEQ multiplex PCR, and TCRdb holds only the in-frame ones, with some missing. The sample yields roughly 45,000 clones, 65% to 85% seen once. Germline values: CDR1 MGHRA, CDR2 YSYEKL. V shed 4 bases and J shed 2 bases, with 6 bases lying between them. This CDR3 contains 13 residues. The sample's time point: blood 4 weeks post-SBRT, at nephrectomy. Treatment noted: 15 Gy SBRT to primary tumor, nephrectomy 4 weeks later. The specimen comprised blood, sampled from a patient whose treatment included radiotherapy and nephrectomy. The clonotype originates from a woman aged 65 to 85 with renal cell carcinoma. The chain couples TRBV4-1 to TRBJ1-3, with D possibly matching TRBD1 (5 bases). The CDR3 DNA reads as TGCGCCAGCAGCCGGGGGGCTGGAAACACCATATATTTT. It encodes CASSRGAGNTIYF.